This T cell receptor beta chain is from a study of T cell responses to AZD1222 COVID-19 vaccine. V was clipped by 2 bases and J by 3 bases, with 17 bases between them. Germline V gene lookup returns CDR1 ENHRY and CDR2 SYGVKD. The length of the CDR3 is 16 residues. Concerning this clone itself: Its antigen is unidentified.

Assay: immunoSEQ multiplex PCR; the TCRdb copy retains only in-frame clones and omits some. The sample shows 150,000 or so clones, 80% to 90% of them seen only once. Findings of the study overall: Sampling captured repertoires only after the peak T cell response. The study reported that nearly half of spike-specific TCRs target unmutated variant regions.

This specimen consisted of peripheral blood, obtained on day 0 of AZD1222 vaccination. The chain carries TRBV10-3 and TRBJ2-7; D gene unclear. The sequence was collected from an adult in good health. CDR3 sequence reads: CAISETPTRRNYEQYF. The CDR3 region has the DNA TGTGCCATCAGTGAGACCCCTACACGACGTAACTACGAGCAGTACTTC.